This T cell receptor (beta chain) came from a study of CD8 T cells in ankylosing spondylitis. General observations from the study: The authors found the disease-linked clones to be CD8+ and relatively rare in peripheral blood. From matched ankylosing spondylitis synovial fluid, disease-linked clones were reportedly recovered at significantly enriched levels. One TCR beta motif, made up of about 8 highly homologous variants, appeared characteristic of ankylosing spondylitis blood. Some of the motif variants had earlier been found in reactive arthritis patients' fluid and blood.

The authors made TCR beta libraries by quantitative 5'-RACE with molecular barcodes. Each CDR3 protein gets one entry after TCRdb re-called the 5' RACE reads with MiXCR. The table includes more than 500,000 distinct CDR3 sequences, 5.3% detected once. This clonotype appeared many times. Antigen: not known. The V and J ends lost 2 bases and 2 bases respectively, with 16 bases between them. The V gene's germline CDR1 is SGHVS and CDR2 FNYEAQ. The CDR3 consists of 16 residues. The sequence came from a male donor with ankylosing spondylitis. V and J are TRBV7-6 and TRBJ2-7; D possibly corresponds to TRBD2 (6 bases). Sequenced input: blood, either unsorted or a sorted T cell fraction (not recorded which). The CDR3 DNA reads TGTGCCAGCAGCTTAATCGGGGGAGGCCGCGCCTACGAGCAGTACTTC. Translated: CASSLIGGGRAYEQYF. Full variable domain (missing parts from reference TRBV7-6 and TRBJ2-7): GAGVSQSPRYKVTKRGQDVALRCDPISGHVSLYWYRQALGQGPEFLTYFNYEAQQDKSGLPNDRFSAERPEGSISTLTIQRTEQRDSAMYRCASSLIGGGRAYEQYFGPGTRLTVT.